This T cell receptor (beta chain) appears in the sequencing data of a study of cytomegalovirus exposure and HLA in healthy donors. General study findings and limits: Cytomegalovirus status was reportedly diagnosed by the classifier with high specificity and sensitivity.

The PCR ran on 60 Vbeta and 13 Jbeta primers. Measured with immunoSEQ multiplex PCR; TCRdb has only the in-frame clones, and not every one. The sample includes about 110,000 clones, around four fifths of them seen just once. Turning to this clone: The antigen is unknown.

Germline CDR1 and CDR2: KGHSH and LQKENI. Losses at the gene ends were 4 bases for V and 2 bases for J; bases not matched to a gene: 8. This CDR3 has 16 amino acids. This clonotype was obtained from a man under 40 in good health and CMV-seronegative. Sequencing was carried out using PBMCs. The genes are TRBV18 and TRBJ2-5; TRBD1 agrees at 9 bases. This CDR3 reads CASSLRVGQGQETQYF. The CDR3 DNA reads TGTGCCAGCTCACTTCGCGTGGGACAGGGACAAGAGACCCAGTACTTC.